The clone carrying this T cell receptor beta chain has more than one count but fewer than ten. Its antigen is not identified. The CDR3 runs to 13 residues. CDR1 is SEHNR, CDR2 FQNEAQ, per germline (reference sequence). V was pared by 5 bases and J by 3 bases, with 7 bases between. MiXCR, applied by TCRdb to the reads, yields one record per CDR3 protein. The table lists about 490,000 distinct CDR3 sequences, around 27% of them singletons, with under 15% in the top ten. These data come from a study of T cell repertoires in cytomegalovirus infection. Overall study context: In public TCR beta signatures, there were indications of both CMV infection and matching HLA type.

Whole-study findings and limits: People with CMV and the relevant HLA were identified by cumulative public TCR beta family frequency. In two of eight donors, the top clonotype was HLA-C-restricted CMV-specific.

This TCR was sampled from a human donor in good health (CMV status not recorded). Some clones in this sample may be carry-over from other donors' samples. The chain employs TRBV7-9 and TRBJ2-2; no firm D call. What was sequenced was PBMCs. CDR3 region: CASSDIYTGELFF. Written as DNA, the CDR3 is TGTGCCAGCAGCGACATATACACCGGGGAGCTGTTTTTT.